This TCR beta chain was sequenced in a study of beta chain features in type 1 diabetes (dated by TCRdb to about 2018). In terms of the full investigation: No differences in mean age, gender distribution, total cell number or subset yield were found between patients and healthy donors. In the study, recently diagnosed type 1 diabetes patients and matched healthy donors were compared on the TCRB repertoires of their sorted circulating CD4+ T cell subsets. Across all samples, about 110 million sorted cells were examined, and cell number per subset correlated strongly with RNA yield. Regulatory and stem cell-like memory subsets were obtained from only 8 patients and roughly eight healthy donors, while naive and central memory subsets were obtained from all 30 or so donors. Summary of the overall study and its limitations: Fewer insertions and more nucleotide deletions at VDJ recombination sites were observed in patients with type 1 diabetes, implying thymic rearrangement abnormalities. In all four CD4+ subsets, TCRB CDR3 length was moderately but significantly shorter in type 1 diabetes patients. Naive, central memory and regulatory TCRB repertoires appeared to be more alike among patients than among healthy donors. Shorter templates might have been favored by PCR, but patient and control samples were amplified and corrected together, so both groups would have been affected equally by any skew. Because the HLA sub-analyses included only small numbers of individuals, any influence of HLA type on TCRB rearrangement was left unresolved. Because cDNA was sequenced instead of genomic DNA, activated cells with high expression could be over-represented, although the groups did not differ in activation or CD3 levels.

A single peripheral blood draw of around 120 mL on average was collected from each donor into heparinised tubes. A BD FACSAria II and a panel including CD45RO, CCR7, CD25, CD127, CD95 and CD27 were used to sort naive, central memory, regulatory and stem cell-like memory CD4+ T cells. Purity was above 98% for every sorted population. PBMCs were isolated immediately by Lymphoprep density gradient centrifugation and stained directly without culture. So that batch effects would be minimized, each experiment stained and sorted samples in pairs, pairing one healthy donor with one patient. This clone was seen a handful of times. Its antigen is currently not known. Nothing much larger sits one base from this clone, and base qualities are not available. The High Capacity cDNA Reverse Transcription Kit was used to reverse transcribe all of the isolated RNA, meaning that expressed TCRB transcripts were what got sequenced. Naive, central memory and regulatory T cell samples underwent deep immunoSEQ sequencing, averaging around 4 million total reads per sample. Sorted cells were lysed in RLT buffer, and RNA was extracted using DNase-treated RNeasy Micro or Mini kits according to cell number. Each cell subset was processed on its own to prevent cross-contamination, while patient and healthy donor samples were processed together. Using the immunoSEQ multiplex PCR, TCRB sequences were amplified from cDNA into 87-bp fragments spanning the CDR3 region. Sequencing of the amplicons was performed on the Illumina HiSeq platform. The original methods were these. Synthetic template baselines were used to correct PCR bias computationally, reads within Hamming distance 2 were collapsed, and singletons that could not be merged were discarded. By aligning reads against IMGT, V, D and J genes, CDR3 length, and insertions or deletions at six rearrangement sites were assigned. Clonotype counts were normalized to sorted cell number within each subset before computing true diversity and Gini coefficients with the tcR R package. The overlap coefficient, calculated on TCRB nucleotide sequences, was used to measure repertoire sharing. Out-of-frame TCRB sequences from naive cells were analyzed to stand in for the pre-selection repertoire. As stored in TCRdb, this immuneACCESS dataset retains in-frame rearrangements with V and J assigned. A fraction of the clones does not appear; measured against another copy, unresolved V genes explain less than half of the discrepancy, and the remainder lacks a known reason. V, J and clone size are those of that table, while D and trimming were read from the DNA. The sample contains approximately 330,000 clones, 11% of them found a single time. Of the sample, around 0.015% is held by the ten largest clones.

The germline V gene (reference sequence) gives CDR1 as LNHNV and CDR2 as YYDKDF. For this chain, trimming is 0 bases at the V end and 6 bases at the J end, and the number of junction bases without a gene match is 10. There are 17 amino acids in the CDR3, from cysteine to phenylalanine inclusive. Left in the record is the CDR3 DNA by itself, 51 bases read in frame from the first base. The chain is made from TRBV15 and TRBJ2-3, and 9 junction bases match TRBD2. The sample consisted of naive CD4+ T cells from blood. What the cell subset or site label conveys for this sample: true naive CD4+ T cells. The sequence was collected from a woman aged 30 to 39 in good health. The DNA sequence is as follows: TGTGCCACCAGCAGAGACGTAGGTCTAGCGGGGCGGGATACGCAGTATTTT. Translation gives CATSRDVGLAGRDTQYF.